These T cell receptor beta chains were read from a single sample in a study of cytomegalovirus exposure and HLA in healthy donors. Sequencing was performed with immunoSEQ multiplex PCR; in TCRdb, only in-frame clones are kept and a portion is missing. The sample yields 150,000 to 200,000 clones, around 65% seen once. The sample taken for sequencing was PBMCs. These receptors were collected from a middle-aged woman in good health and CMV-seropositive. CDR3s include the opening cysteine and the closing phenylalanine or tryptophan. The D gene is left open where the match is weak. Clone size appears in some rows only: once, few, many, or a class for an expanded clone.

>NA|TRBV5-1|TRBJ2-7|NA
CASSLDHQLEQYF
TGCGCCAGCAGCTTGGATCACCAGTTGGAGCAGTACTTC
>NA|TRBV28|TRBJ1-1|few
CASSLPGHMNTEAFF
TGTGCCAGCAGTCTACCGGGACACATGAACACTGAAGCTTTCTTT
>NA|TRBV2|TRBJ2-3|NA
CASRVGRDTQYF
TGTGCCAGCAGGGTGGGGAGGGATACGCAGTATTTT
>TRBD1|TRBV6-1|TRBJ2-1|few
CASSGNRQGAYNEQFF
TGTGCCAGCAGTGGAAATCGACAGGGTGCCTACAATGAGCAGTTCTTC
>TRBD2|TRBV5-1|TRBJ2-1|few
CASSDRGGHNEQFF
TGCGCCAGCAGCGACCGGGGGGGCCACAATGAGCAGTTCTTC
>TRBD2|TRBV7-6|TRBJ2-1|once
CASSQRLAGDGNEQFF
TGTGCCAGCAGCCAAAGACTAGCGGGAGACGGGAATGAGCAGTTCTTC
>NA|TRBV29-1|TRBJ1-1|few
CSVFRGPNTEAFF
TGCAGCGTCTTCAGGGGCCCGAACACTGAAGCTTTCTTT
>NA|TRBV29-1|TRBJ1-5|few
CSVVGEDSNQPQHF
TGCAGCGTTGTTGGGGAGGATAGCAATCAGCCCCAGCATTTT
>NA|TRBV4-2|TRBJ2-1|NA
CASSQERNEQFF
TGTGCCAGCAGCCAAGAGAGGAATGAGCAGTTCTTC
>NA|TRBV7-9|TRBJ1-1|NA
CASSLRQSNTEAFF
TGTGCCAGCAGCTTAAGACAGTCGAACACTGAAGCTTTCTTT
>TRBD1|TRBV7-9|TRBJ1-2|NA
CATFRDRGPGTF
TGTGCCACTTTCCGGGACAGGGGCCCTGGAACCTTC
>NA|TRBV11-1|TRBJ2-7|NA
CASTLQASSYEQYF
TGTGCCAGCACCCTCCAGGCAAGCTCCTACGAGCAGTACTTC
>NA|TRBV7-9|TRBJ2-3|NA
CASSPNTDTQYF
TGTGCCAGCAGCCCAAACACAGATACGCAGTATTTT
>TRBD2|TRBV19|TRBJ2-3|NA
CATSWGIAGGTDTQYF
TGTGCCACCTCATGGGGGATAGCGGGGGGCACAGATACGCAGTATTTT
>TRBD2|TRBV11-3|TRBJ2-2|NA
CASSAGGTNTGELFF
TGTGCCAGCAGCGCGGGAGGGACGAACACCGGGGAGCTGTTTTTT
>NA|TRBV4-1|TRBJ1-5|NA
CASSQLGDYSNQPQNF
TGCGCCAGCAGCCAATTGGGAGATTATAGCAATCAGCCCCAGAATTTT
>TRBD1|TRBV19|TRBJ1-2|NA
CASAGQGHGYTF
TGTGCCAGTGCGGGACAGGGCCATGGCTACACCTTC
>TRBD1|TRBV5-4|TRBJ2-7|NA
CASSLGQGHEQYF
TGTGCCAGCAGCTTGGGACAGGGCCACGAGCAGTACTTC